A selection of T cell receptor beta chains follows, all from one sample in a study of CD8+CD57+ T cells in acquired aplastic anemia. One entry per CDR3 protein, called by TCRdb with MiXCR from the reads. Here the sample spans fewer than 200,000 distinct CDR3 sequences, about half being singletons. The sequenced material came from sorted CD4+, CD8+, or CD8+CD57+ T cells (not recorded which) from PBMCs. The receptors stem from a human donor with aplastic anemia. Both conserved end residues are part of each CDR3. A D gene is named only where the DNA matches it firmly. Only some rows state a clone size, as once, few, many or a class for expanded clones.

16	TRBV11-1	many	TRBJ2-2	-	TGTGCCAGCAGCTCCCGGGGTACTCTAGGCACCGGGGAGCTGTTTTTT	CASSSRGTLGTGELFF
14	TRBV2	few	TRBJ1-6	-	TGTGCCAGCTGCGCGGGTGAAGGGTATTCACCCCTCCACTTT	CASCAGEGYSPLHF
15	TRBV19	-	TRBJ1-1	TRBD1	TGTGCCAGTGCCCCGAACCGGGACAGGGAAACTGAAGCTTTCTTT	CASAPNRDRETEAFF
11	TRBV20-1	-	TRBJ1-2	-	TGCAGTGCTGTCAGGGGTGAGGGCTACACCTTC	CSAVRGEGYTF
14	TRBV10-3	many	TRBJ2-3	-	TGTGCCATCAGTGAGACGGGGGTCACAGATACGCAGTATTTT	CAISETGVTDTQYF
16	TRBV20-1	many	TRBJ1-6	TRBD1	TGCAGTGCCTCCGTGGGAGGACAGGGGGCCGGATCACCCCTCCACTTT	CSASVGGQGAGSPLHF
15	TRBV15	-	TRBJ2-5	TRBD1	TGTGCCACCAGCAGCTTGGGGACAGGGATAGAGACCCAGTACTTC	CATSSLGTGIETQYF
15	TRBV20-1	-	TRBJ2-3	TRBD2	TGCAGTGCTAGAGATCTCAGCGGGGGTCAAGATACGCAGTATTTT	CSARDLSGGQDTQYF
18	TRBV24-1	many	TRBJ2-1	TRBD2	TGTGCCACCAGTGGTCCTAGCGGGGGACCTGATTCCTACAATGAGCAGTTCTTC	CATSGPSGGPDSYNEQFF
16	TRBV2	-	TRBJ2-3	-	TGTGCCAGCAAGGGTGGGGGGCCAAGCATCACAGATCCGCAGTATTTT	CASKGGGPSITDPQYF
18	TRBV5-6	-	TRBJ2-1	-	TGTGCCAGCAGCTTGGGAGGGGGCTACTGGCGGGAGGACAATGAGCAGTTCTTC	CASSLGGGYWREDNEQFF
16	TRBV5-1	many	TRBJ2-7	-	TGCGCCAGCAGCTTGGGAACGCAGGGTGGGTCCTACGAGCAGTACTTC	CASSLGTQGGSYEQYF
15	TRBV30	-	TRBJ2-6	TRBD1	TGTGCCTGGAAGACAGGGGGGCCTGGGGCCAACGTCCTGACTTTC	CAWKTGGPGANVLTF
16	TRBV24-1	-	TRBJ2-1	TRBD1	TGTGCCACCAGTGATTTTGGGACAGGGAAGGACAATGAGCAGTTCTTC	CATSDFGTGKDNEQFF
14	TRBV19	-	TRBJ2-3	-	TGTGCCAGTAGTACAGGACCCCGGTTCGATACGCAGTATTTT	CASSTGPRFDTQYF
12	TRBV11-2	many	TRBJ2-1	-	TGTGCCAGCAGCAAAAACGACAATGAGCAGTTCTTC	CASSKNDNEQFF
12	TRBV9	-	TRBJ2-3	-	TGTGCCAGTAGTATGCCCGCAGATACGCAGTATTTT	CASSMPADTQYF